These T cell receptor beta chains were read from a single sample in a study of blood T cells in healthy people across ages. A single record per CDR3 protein comes from TCRdb applying MiXCR to the 5' RACE reads. This sample has more than 1.4 million distinct CDR3 sequences, with roughly 45% found just once. Sequenced: blood. Receptors originate from a woman aged 18-29 years in good health. The CDR3 runs from the conserved cysteine through the conserved F or W. The order of the fields is clone size, J gene, D gene, V gene, CDR3 protein, CDR3 DNA. The D gene is left open where the match is weak. A clone size is listed for some rows: how often the clone was seen (once, few, many), or a class if it is expanded.

NA,TRBJ2-3,TRBD2,TRBV20-1,CSAPTSGSWTDTQYF,TGCAGTGCTCCTACGAGCGGGAGTTGGACAGATACGCAGTATTTT
NA,TRBJ1-4,NA,TRBV10-3,CAMGPDARNEKLFF,TGTGCCATGGGGCCGGACGCTCGGAATGAAAAACTGTTTTTT
NA,TRBJ2-7,NA,TRBV12-5,CASGPDRGFVNEQYF,TGTGCTAGTGGTCCGGACAGAGGCTTTGTCAATGAGCAGTACTTC
NA,TRBJ2-5,TRBD2,TRBV28,CASSPSGGPQETQYF,TGCGCCAGCAGCCCTAGCGGGGGCCCCCAAGAGACCCAGTACTTC
few,TRBJ2-1,TRBD2,TRBV5-1,CASSLRLAGGSRNEQFF,TGCGCCAGCAGCTTGAGACTAGCGGGAGGTAGTAGGAATGAGCAGTTCTTC
few,TRBJ2-1,NA,TRBV4-1,CASSQDYPSYNEQFF,TGCGCCAGCAGCCAAGATTACCCATCCTACAATGAGCAGTTCTTC
NA,TRBJ2-7,NA,TRBV20-1,CSARDVGGGSYEQYF,TGCAGTGCTAGAGATGTAGGGGGGGGATCCTACGAGCAGTACTTC
NA,TRBJ1-5,NA,TRBV6-5,CASSYSIFGNQPQHF,TGTGCCAGCAGTTACTCGATATTTGGCAATCAGCCCCAGCATTTT
NA,TRBJ2-7,NA,TRBV4-1,CASSLGSGAHYEQYF,TGCGCCAGCAGCCTTGGGAGCGGCGCCCACTACGAGCAGTACTTC
NA,TRBJ2-7,NA,TRBV20-1,CSAPPGPPSYEQYF,TGCAGTGCCCCCCCCGGACCCCCCTCCTACGAGCAGTACTTC
few,TRBJ1-1,NA,TRBV4-1,CASLRPPGQAFF,TGCGCCAGCCTTCGACCTCCGGGACAAGCTTTCTTT
NA,TRBJ2-3,TRBD2,TRBV4-2,CASSQEPLAGGPTDTQYF,TGTGCCAGCAGCCAAGAACCCCTAGCGGGAGGGCCAACAGATACGCAGTATTTT
many,TRBJ2-7,TRBD1,TRBV29-1,CSVGAGQGNYEQYF,TGCAGCGTCGGCGCGGGACAGGGAAACTACGAGCAGTACTTC
NA,TRBJ2-7,TRBD2,TRBV20-1,CSVELSGSAYEQYF,TGCAGTGTAGAACTTAGCGGGAGTGCCTACGAGCAGTACTTC
once,TRBJ1-2,NA,TRBV29-1,CSVRAGGNYGYTF,TGCAGCGTTCGGGCAGGAGGAAACTATGGCTACACCTTC
once,TRBJ2-5,NA,TRBV3-1,CASSQGDFYLKETQYF,TGTGCCAGCAGCCAGGGGGACTTCTACTTAAAAGAGACCCAGTACTTC
NA,TRBJ2-6,TRBD2,TRBV20-1,CSAYGLAGGYSGANVLTF,TGCAGTGCCTACGGACTAGCGGGGGGCTACTCTGGGGCCAACGTCCTGACTTTC
few,TRBJ1-6,NA,TRBV2,CASSGDSSPLHF,TGTGCCAGCAGCGGGGATAGTTCACCCCTCCACTTT
NA,TRBJ2-7,NA,TRBV5-5,CASSLVSNPFYEQYF,TGTGCCAGCAGCTTGGTGTCCAACCCATTTTACGAGCAGTACTTC
NA,TRBJ1-1,NA,TRBV3-1,CASSQGELRILDTEAFF,TGTGCCAGCAGCCAAGGGGAACTTCGGATCTTGGACACTGAAGCTTTCTTT
NA,TRBJ2-5,TRBD2,TRBV12-3/TRBV12-4,CASSNPGLGETQYF,TGTGCCAGCAGTAACCCCGGACTAGGAGAGACCCAGTACTTC
NA,TRBJ2-1,TRBD2,TRBV5-1,CASSPRTSGGGNEQFF,TGCGCCAGCAGCCCTCGGACTAGCGGGGGAGGCAATGAGCAGTTCTTC
many,TRBJ2-5,NA,TRBV20-1,CSARKIQETQYF,TGCAGTGCTAGAAAGATCCAAGAGACCCAGTACTTC
few,TRBJ2-4,TRBD2,TRBV7-9,CASSFSTSGPQNIQYF,TGTGCCAGCAGCTTTTCGACTAGCGGACCGCAAAACATTCAGTACTTC
few,TRBJ2-1,TRBD2,TRBV7-2,CASSLNSGGYNEQFF,TGTGCCAGCAGCTTAAACAGCGGGGGCTACAATGAGCAGTTCTTC
few,TRBJ2-3,NA,TRBV4-1,CASSPSLSGTDTQYF,TGCGCCAGCAGCCCGTCCCTCTCGGGCACAGATACGCAGTATTTT
NA,TRBJ2-7,NA,TRBV20-1,CSANIGGYTYEQYF,TGCAGTGCTAATATAGGCGGGTATACCTACGAGCAGTACTTC
NA,TRBJ1-2,NA,TRBV29-1,CSVDRGGVSGYTF,TGCAGCGTTGATCGAGGAGGGGTGAGCGGCTACACCTTC
NA,TRBJ2-1,NA,TRBV20-1,CSAASVADSNEQFF,TGCAGTGCTGCCTCAGTGGCGGACAGCAATGAGCAGTTCTTC
NA,TRBJ2-7,TRBD1,TRBV28,CATDRGRAYEQYF,TGTGCCACCGACAGGGGGAGGGCCTACGAGCAGTACTTC
few,TRBJ2-7,NA,TRBV3-1,CASSLERRGSEQYF,TGTGCCAGCAGCCTCGAGCGGAGGGGATCCGAGCAGTACTTC
few,TRBJ1-5,NA,TRBV7-2,CASSQLPSYSNQPQHF,TGTGCCAGCAGCCAGCTACCTTCATATAGCAATCAGCCCCAGCATTTT
few,TRBJ2-3,NA,TRBV10-1,CASSVSGGKDTQYF,TGCGCCAGCAGTGTTTCAGGGGGGAAAGATACGCAGTATTTT
NA,TRBJ2-7,NA,TRBV28,CASRVRVFGEQYF,TGTGCCAGCAGGGTCCGGGTGTTTGGCGAGCAGTACTTC
NA,TRBJ2-3,NA,TRBV24-1,CATSYGTGTDTQYF,TGTGCCACCAGTTACGGGACCGGTACAGATACGCAGTATTTT
NA,TRBJ1-5,NA,TRBV25-1,CASGDTNQPQHF,TGTGCCAGCGGGGACACCAATCAGCCCCAGCATTTT
few,TRBJ2-5,TRBD2,TRBV10-3,CAIRPASGSQETQYF,TGTGCCATCAGGCCGGCTAGCGGGTCCCAAGAGACCCAGTACTTC
NA,TRBJ2-1,TRBD2,TRBV7-9,CASSPLAGRTMWEQFF,TGTGCCAGCAGCCCCTTAGCGGGACGAACAATGTGGGAGCAGTTCTTC
NA,TRBJ2-5,NA,TRBV7-8,CASSLAGFWETQYF,TGTGCCAGCAGCTTAGCTGGGTTTTGGGAGACCCAGTACTTC
few,TRBJ2-7,NA,TRBV4-1,CASSQDLRELQSYNEQYF,TGCGCCAGCAGCCAAGATCTTCGCGAATTACAATCCTACAATGAGCAGTACTTC
NA,TRBJ1-2,NA,TRBV2,CASSVMGGDYGYTF,TGTGCCAGCAGTGTTATGGGGGGGGACTATGGCTACACCTTC
NA,TRBJ2-1,NA,TRBV9,CASSHGGSWGSYNEQFF,TGTGCCAGCAGTCACGGAGGGAGCTGGGGGTCCTACAATGAGCAGTTCTTC
NA,TRBJ2-5,NA,TRBV9,CASSVGMGGDKTQYF,TGTGCCAGCAGCGTAGGAATGGGGGGGGACAAGACCCAGTACTTC
few,TRBJ2-7,TRBD1,TRBV20-1,CSATRDSSYEQYF,TGCAGTGCAACCCGGGACAGCTCCTACGAGCAGTACTTC
few,TRBJ1-6,NA,TRBV5-1,CASSLARKNYNSPLHF,TGCGCCAGCAGCTTGGCGAGGAAAAATTATAATTCACCCCTCCACTTT
NA,TRBJ2-1,TRBD2,TRBV15,CATSGPRGGGGETQFF,TGTGCCACCAGCGGGCCCCGGGGGGGCGGCGGGGAGACCCAGTTCTTC
NA,TRBJ1-1,NA,TRBV3-1,CASSPRKVGNTEAFF,TGTGCCAGCAGCCCCCGTAAGGTAGGGAACACTGAAGCTTTCTTT
NA,TRBJ2-3,NA,TRBV24-1,CATSDPGTATDTQYF,TGTGCCACCAGTGATCCGGGGACTGCCACAGATACGCAGTATTTT
NA,TRBJ2-7,TRBD2,TRBV27,CASSLAGGTSSEQYF,TGTGCCAGCAGTTTGGCAGGCGGGACTAGCAGTGAGCAGTACTTC